The sequence of this T cell receptor (beta chain) was determined in a study of T-cell reconstitution after alpha-beta-depleted transplantation in children (dated by TCRdb to 2016 to 2017). Looking at the study overall: Using TCR repertoire profiling, the study followed T-cell immune reconstitution in a quantitative way in children after TCRalphabeta/CD19-depleted allogeneic hematopoietic cell transplantation.

As for this clonotype: Its antigen is not yet known. The record has no base qualities; no much larger clone is one base away.

The method behind the library was PCR. The sequencer was an Illumina HiSeq 2500. TCR libraries were prepared with molecular barcoding, using unique molecular identifiers to normalize TCRbeta repertoire quantification. In-frame beta chains were kept once TCRdb had trimmed the public reads at Q25 with fastp and called clones with MiXCR. Every CDR3 protein is listed once, alongside the most common genes and DNA of its rows. Counted in this sample were approximately 510,000 distinct CDR3 sequences; about a sixth of them appeared once. 2.5% to 3.5% of the sample lies in the top ten. The cysteine opens and the phenylalanine closes a CDR3 of 16 amino acids. Only the CDR3 DNA is retained, 48 bases long and in frame from the first base. The germline V gene (reference sequence) specifies SEHNR as CDR1 and FQNEAQ as CDR2. Trimming accounts for 1 base at V and 5 bases at J, while the number of junction bases matched to no gene is 4.

Sequenced material: PBMCs from the stem cell graft donor, taken from the stem cell graft. The TCR was taken from a human donor who donated a stem cell graft to a child with acute lymphoblastic leukemia. The chain is encoded by TRBV7-9 joined to TRBJ2-1; TRBD2 aligns with 11 central bases. CDR3 reads: CASSLGPGLADNEQFF. The bases read TGTGCCAGCAGCTTAGGGCCGGGACTAGCGGACAATGAGCAGTTCTTC. Reference TRBV7-9 and TRBJ2-1 genes cover what lies past the CDR3, so the full variable domain is DTGVSQNPRHKITKRGQNVTFRCDPISEHNRLYWYRQTLGQGPEFLTYFQNEAQLEKSRLLSDRFSAERPKGSFSTLEIQRTEQGDSAMYLCASSLGPGLADNEQFFGPGTRLTVL.